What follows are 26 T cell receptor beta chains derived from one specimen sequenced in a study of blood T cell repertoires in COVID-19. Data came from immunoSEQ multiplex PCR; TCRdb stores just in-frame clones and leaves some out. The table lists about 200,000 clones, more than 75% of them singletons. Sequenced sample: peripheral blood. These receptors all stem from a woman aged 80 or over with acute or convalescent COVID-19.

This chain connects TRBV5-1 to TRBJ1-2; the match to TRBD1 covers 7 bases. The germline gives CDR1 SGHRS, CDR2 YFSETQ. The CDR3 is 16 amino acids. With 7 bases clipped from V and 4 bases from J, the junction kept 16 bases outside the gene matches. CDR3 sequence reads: CASAPRRGPPSYGYTF. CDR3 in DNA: TGCGCCAGCGCACCTAGGAGGGGGCCCCCTAGCTATGGCTACACCTTC.

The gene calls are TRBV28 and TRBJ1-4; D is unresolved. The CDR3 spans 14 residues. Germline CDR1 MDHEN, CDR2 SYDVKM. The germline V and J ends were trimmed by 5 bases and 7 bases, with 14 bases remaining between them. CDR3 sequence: CASSTPGTGEKLFF. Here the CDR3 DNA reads TGTGCCAGCAGTACCCCGGGTACCGGTGAAAAACTGTTTTTT.

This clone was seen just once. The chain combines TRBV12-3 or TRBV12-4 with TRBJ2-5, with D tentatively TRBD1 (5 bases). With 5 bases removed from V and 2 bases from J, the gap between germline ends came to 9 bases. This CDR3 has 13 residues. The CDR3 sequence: CASSPDTQETQYF. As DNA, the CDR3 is TGTGCCAGCAGTCCGGACACTCAAGAGACCCAGTACTTC.

The CDR3 nucleotides are TGTGCCAGCTCACAGCAACAGGACACCGGGGAGCTGTTTTTT. It yields the protein CASSQQQDTGELFF. The V gene is TRBV18, the J gene TRBJ2-2; the D gene is possibly TRBD1 (5 bases). Deletions cut 4 bases from V and 3 bases from J, with 9 bases between. The CDR3 spans 14 residues. Looked up from germline, CDR1 is KGHSH and CDR2 is LQKENI.

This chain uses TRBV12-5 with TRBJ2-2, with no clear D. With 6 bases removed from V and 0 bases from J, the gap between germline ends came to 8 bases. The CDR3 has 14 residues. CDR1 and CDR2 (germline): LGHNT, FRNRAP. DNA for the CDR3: TGTGCTAGTGGCCCCGGGTCGAACACCGGGGAGCTGTTTTTT. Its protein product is CASGPGSNTGELFF.

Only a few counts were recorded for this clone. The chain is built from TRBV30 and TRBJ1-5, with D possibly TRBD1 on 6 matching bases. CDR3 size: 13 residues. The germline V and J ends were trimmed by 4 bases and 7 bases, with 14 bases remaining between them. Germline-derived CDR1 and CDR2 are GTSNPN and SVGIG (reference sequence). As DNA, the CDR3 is TGTGCCTGGAATAGCGGGGGGCGGCAGCCCCAGCATTTT. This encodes CAWNSGGRQPQHF.

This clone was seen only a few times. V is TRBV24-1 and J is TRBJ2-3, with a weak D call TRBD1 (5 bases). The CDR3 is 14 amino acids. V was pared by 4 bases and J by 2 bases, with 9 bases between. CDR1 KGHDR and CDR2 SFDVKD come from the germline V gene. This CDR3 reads CATSDSDNTDTQYF. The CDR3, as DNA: TGTGCCACCAGTGACTCGGACAACACAGATACGCAGTATTTT.

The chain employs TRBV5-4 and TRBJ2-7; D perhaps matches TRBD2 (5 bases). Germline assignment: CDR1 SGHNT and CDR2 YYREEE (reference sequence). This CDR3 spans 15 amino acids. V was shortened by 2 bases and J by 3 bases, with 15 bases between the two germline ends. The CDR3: CASSFGVPDNYEQYF. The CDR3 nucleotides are TGTGCCAGCAGCTTCGGGGTCCCCGACAACTACGAGCAGTACTTC.

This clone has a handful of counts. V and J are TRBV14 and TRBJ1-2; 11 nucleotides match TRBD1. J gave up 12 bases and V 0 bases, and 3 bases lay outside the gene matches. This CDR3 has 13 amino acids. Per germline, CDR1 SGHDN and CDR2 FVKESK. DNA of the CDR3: TGTGCCAGCAGCCAAGATCGGACAGGGGGCAACACCTTC. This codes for CASSQDRTGGNTF.

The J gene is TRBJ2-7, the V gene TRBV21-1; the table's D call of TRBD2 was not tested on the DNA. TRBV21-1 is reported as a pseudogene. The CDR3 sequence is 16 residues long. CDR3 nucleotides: TGTGCCAGCAGCTTGCTGGGGAGCGCCAGCTCCTACGAGCAGTACTTC. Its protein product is CASSLLGSASSYEQYF.

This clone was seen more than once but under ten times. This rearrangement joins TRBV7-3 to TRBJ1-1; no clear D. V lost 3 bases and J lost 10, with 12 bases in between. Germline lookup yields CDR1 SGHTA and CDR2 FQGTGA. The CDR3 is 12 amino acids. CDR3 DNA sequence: TGTGCCAGCAGCTTGGATAGGAGTGTAGCTTTCTTT. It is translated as CASSLDRSVAFF.

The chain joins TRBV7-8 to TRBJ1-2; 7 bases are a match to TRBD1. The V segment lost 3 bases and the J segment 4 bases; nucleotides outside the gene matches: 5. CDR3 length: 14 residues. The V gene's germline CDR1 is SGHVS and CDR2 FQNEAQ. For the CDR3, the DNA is TGTGCCAGCAGCTTGTACAGGGGTACCTATGGCTACACCTTC. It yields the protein CASSLYRGTYGYTF.

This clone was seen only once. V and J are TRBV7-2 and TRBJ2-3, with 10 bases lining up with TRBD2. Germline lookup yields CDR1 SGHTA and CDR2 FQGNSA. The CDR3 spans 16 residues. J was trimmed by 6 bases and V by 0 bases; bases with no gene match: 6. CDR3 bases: TGTGCCAGCAGCTTAGCTCTAGCGGGAGCGGGGGATACGCAGTATTTT. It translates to CASSLALAGAGDTQYF.

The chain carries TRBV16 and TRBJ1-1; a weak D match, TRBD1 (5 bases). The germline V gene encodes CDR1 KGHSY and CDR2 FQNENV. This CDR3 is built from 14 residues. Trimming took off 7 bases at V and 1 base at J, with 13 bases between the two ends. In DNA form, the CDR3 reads TGTGCCAGCACCGTCGGGGGGTGGAACACTGAAGCTTTCTTT. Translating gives CASTVGGWNTEAFF.

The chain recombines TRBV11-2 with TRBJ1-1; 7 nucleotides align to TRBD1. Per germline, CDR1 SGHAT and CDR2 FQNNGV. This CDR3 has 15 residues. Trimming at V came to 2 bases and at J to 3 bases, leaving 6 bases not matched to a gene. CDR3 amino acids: CASSLTDRADTEAFF. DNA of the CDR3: TGTGCCAGCAGCTTAACCGACAGGGCGGACACTGAAGCTTTCTTT.

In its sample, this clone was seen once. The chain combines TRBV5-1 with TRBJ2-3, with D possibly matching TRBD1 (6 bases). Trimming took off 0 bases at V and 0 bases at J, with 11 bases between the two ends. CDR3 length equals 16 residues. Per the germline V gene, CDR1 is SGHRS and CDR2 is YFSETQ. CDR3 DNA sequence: TGCGCCAGCAGCTTGGTACCAGGGGCGAGCACAGATACGCAGTATTTT. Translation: CASSLVPGASTDTQYF.

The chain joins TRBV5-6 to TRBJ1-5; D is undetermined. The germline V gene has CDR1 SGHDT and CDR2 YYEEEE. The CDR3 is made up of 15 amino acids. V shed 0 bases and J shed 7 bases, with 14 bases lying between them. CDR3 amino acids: CASSLVAARVQPQHF. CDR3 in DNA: TGTGCCAGCAGCTTGGTGGCGGCGAGGGTACAGCCCCAGCATTTT.

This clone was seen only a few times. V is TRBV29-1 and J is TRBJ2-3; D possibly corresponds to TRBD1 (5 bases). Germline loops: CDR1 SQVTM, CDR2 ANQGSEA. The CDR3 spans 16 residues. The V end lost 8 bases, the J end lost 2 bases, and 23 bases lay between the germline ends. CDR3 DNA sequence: TGCAGCTTCCAAAGGGCCGGCGCAGGGCTCACAGATACGCAGTATTTT. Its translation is CSFQRAGAGLTDTQYF.

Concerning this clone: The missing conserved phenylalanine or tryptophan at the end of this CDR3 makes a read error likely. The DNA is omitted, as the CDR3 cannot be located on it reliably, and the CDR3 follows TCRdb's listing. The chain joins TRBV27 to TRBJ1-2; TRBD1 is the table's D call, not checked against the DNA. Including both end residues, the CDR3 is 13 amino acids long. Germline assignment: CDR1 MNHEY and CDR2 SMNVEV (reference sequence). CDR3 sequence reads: CASSPGDRASMYI.

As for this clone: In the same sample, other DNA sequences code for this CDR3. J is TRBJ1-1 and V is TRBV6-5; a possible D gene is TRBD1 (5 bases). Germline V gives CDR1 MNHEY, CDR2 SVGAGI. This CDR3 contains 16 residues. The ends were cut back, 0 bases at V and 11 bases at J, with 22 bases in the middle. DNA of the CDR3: TGTGCCAGCAGTTACTCGACAATGCAGGGTCGGAGTGGGGCTTTCTTT. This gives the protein CASSYSTMQGRSGAFF.

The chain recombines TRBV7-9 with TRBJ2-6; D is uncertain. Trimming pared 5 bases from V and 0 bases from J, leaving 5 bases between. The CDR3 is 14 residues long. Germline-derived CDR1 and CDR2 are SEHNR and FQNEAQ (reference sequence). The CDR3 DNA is TGTGCCAGCAGCCCAGGCTCTGGGGCCAACGTCCTGACTTTC. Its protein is CASSPGSGANVLTF.

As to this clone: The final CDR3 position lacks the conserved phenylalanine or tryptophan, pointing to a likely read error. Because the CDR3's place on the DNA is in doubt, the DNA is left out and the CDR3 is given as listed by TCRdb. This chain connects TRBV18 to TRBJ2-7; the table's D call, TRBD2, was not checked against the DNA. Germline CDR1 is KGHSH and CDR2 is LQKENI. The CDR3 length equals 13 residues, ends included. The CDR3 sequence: CASSPGLPVTLSL.

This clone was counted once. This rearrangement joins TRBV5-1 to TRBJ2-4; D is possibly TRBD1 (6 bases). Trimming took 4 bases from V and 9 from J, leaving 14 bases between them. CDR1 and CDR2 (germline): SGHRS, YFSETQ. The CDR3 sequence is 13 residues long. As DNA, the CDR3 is TGCGCCAGCAGCGACAGGACAGAGGGCATTCAGTACTTC. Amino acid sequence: CASSDRTEGIQYF.

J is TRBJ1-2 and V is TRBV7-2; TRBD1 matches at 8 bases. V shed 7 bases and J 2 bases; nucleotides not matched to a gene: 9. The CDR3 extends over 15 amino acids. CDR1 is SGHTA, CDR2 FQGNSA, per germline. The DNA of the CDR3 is TGTGCCAGCACTCTTACAGGGGGTGCCAACTATGGCTACACCTTC. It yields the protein CASTLTGGANYGYTF.

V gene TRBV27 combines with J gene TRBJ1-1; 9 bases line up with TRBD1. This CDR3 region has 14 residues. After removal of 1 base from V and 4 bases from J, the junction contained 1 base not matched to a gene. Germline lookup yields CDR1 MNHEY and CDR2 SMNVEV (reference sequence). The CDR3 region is CASSLWGQGTEAFF. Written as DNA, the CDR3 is TGTGCCAGCAGTTTATGGGGACAGGGCACTGAAGCTTTCTTT.

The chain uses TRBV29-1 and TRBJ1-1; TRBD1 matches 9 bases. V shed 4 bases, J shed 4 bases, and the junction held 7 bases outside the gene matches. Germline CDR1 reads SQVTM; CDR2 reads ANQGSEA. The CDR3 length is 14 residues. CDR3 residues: CSVGYRGRVTEAFF. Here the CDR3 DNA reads TGCAGCGTTGGGTACAGGGGGCGGGTCACTGAAGCTTTCTTT. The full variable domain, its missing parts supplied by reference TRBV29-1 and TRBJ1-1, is SAVISQKPSRDICQRGTSLTIQCQVDSQVTMMFWYRQQPGQSLTLIATANQGSEATYESGFVIDKFPISRPNLTFSTLTVSNMSPEDSSIYLCSVGYRGRVTEAFFGQGTRLTVV.